Listed below are T cell receptor beta chains from one sample, sequenced in a study of Tregs in tolerant kidney transplant recipients. Data came from immunoSEQ multiplex PCR; TCRdb stores just in-frame clones and leaves some out. The sample has about 110,000 clones, nearly 90% seen once. The specimen comprised CD4+ T cells from blood, sampled before the transplant. The source is a human donor who received a combined kidney and bone marrow transplant. Both conserved end residues are part of each CDR3. The order of the fields is D gene, V gene, J gene, clone size, CDR3 protein, CDR3 DNA. The D gene is left open where the match is weak. Size is omitted from some rows. Given values are once, few, many or a class for expanded clones.

D: TRBD2; V: TRBV5-1; J: TRBJ2-1; size: .; CDR3: CASSFDGTTHNEQFF; DNA: TGCGCCAGCAGCTTTGACGGGACTACCCACAATGAGCAGTTCTTC
D: .; V: TRBV5-1; J: TRBJ2-1; size: .; CDR3: CASSPIPGGGFDYNEQFF; DNA: TGCGCCAGCAGCCCTATACCTGGAGGAGGATTCGACTACAATGAGCAGTTCTTC
D: TRBD2; V: TRBV19; J: TRBJ2-3; size: .; CDR3: CASSTGGFGTDTQYF; DNA: TGTGCCAGTAGCACGGGGGGGTTTGGAACAGATACGCAGTATTTT
D: .; V: TRBV29-1; J: TRBJ1-5; size: once; CDR3: CSVGQGSSGQPQHF; DNA: TGCAGCGTTGGGCAGGGTAGTTCGGGTCAGCCCCAGCATTTT
D: TRBD2; V: TRBV6-1; J: TRBJ2-5; size: .; CDR3: CASSGLAFQETQYF; DNA: TGTGCCAGCAGTGGACTAGCGTTCCAAGAGACCCAGTACTTC
D: .; V: TRBV5-4; J: TRBJ1-1; size: .; CDR3: CASSGRVGTEAFF; DNA: TGTGCCAGCAGCGGCAGGGTGGGAACTGAAGCTTTCTTT
D: TRBD1; V: TRBV5-6; J: TRBJ2-1; size: .; CDR3: CASSGRTGGMFNEQFF; DNA: TGTGCCAGCAGCGGCCGGACAGGGGGTATGTTCAATGAGCAGTTCTTC
D: .; V: TRBV4-3; J: TRBJ2-3; size: .; CDR3: CASSQTAADPTNTQYF; DNA: TGCGCCAGCAGCCAAACCGCAGCGGATCCCACGAATACGCAGTATTTT
D: .; V: TRBV9; J: TRBJ1-3; size: .; CDR3: CASSVAGTGNTIYF; DNA: TGTGCCAGCAGCGTAGCAGGGACTGGAAACACCATATATTTT
D: TRBD1; V: TRBV29-1; J: TRBJ1-1; size: once; CDR3: CSVGQGRNTEAFF; DNA: TGCAGCGTCGGACAGGGGAGGAACACTGAAGCTTTCTTT
D: .; V: TRBV25-1; J: TRBJ1-1; size: .; CDR3: CASSEYWGGTEAFF; DNA: TGTGCCAGCAGTGAATATTGGGGGGGCACTGAAGCTTTCTTT
D: .; V: TRBV5-1; J: TRBJ2-3; size: .; CDR3: CASSVSGTDTQYF; DNA: TGCGCCAGCAGCGTTAGCGGTACAGATACGCAGTATTTT
D: TRBD1; V: TRBV27; J: TRBJ2-7; size: .; CDR3: CASSLGWGQGTHEQYF; DNA: TGTGCCAGCAGTTTAGGATGGGGACAGGGGACCCACGAGCAGTACTTC
D: TRBD1; V: TRBV7-8; J: TRBJ1-2; size: .; CDR3: CASSFSTGERGYTF; DNA: TGTGCCAGCAGCTTTTCGACAGGGGAGAGGGGCTACACCTTC
D: TRBD2; V: TRBV7-2; J: TRBJ2-7; size: .; CDR3: CASSSLPLLAGGPGEQYF; DNA: TGTGCCAGCAGCTCCCTCCCTTTACTAGCGGGAGGGCCGGGGGAGCAGTACTTC
D: TRBD1; V: TRBV11-2; J: TRBJ2-7; size: .; CDR3: CASSLGQFYEQYF; DNA: TGTGCCAGCAGCTTGGGACAGTTCTACGAGCAGTACTTC
D: .; V: TRBV30; J: TRBJ1-3; size: .; CDR3: CAWSVRENTIYF; DNA: TGTGCCTGGAGTGTACGGGAGAACACCATATATTTT
D: TRBD1; V: TRBV7-9; J: TRBJ2-1; size: .; CDR3: CASSPDRGAHNEQFF; DNA: TGTGCCAGCAGCCCTGACAGGGGGGCGCACAATGAGCAGTTCTTC
D: .; V: TRBV29-1; J: TRBJ2-4; size: .; CDR3: CSVEDGAKNIQYF; DNA: TGCAGCGTTGAAGACGGAGCCAAAAACATTCAGTACTTC
D: .; V: TRBV10-3; J: TRBJ1-1; size: .; CDR3: CAISVGVDTEAFF; DNA: TGTGCCATCAGTGTCGGGGTCGACACTGAAGCTTTCTTT
D: .; V: TRBV18; J: TRBJ2-1; size: .; CDR3: CASSFQGDYNEQFF; DNA: TGTGCCAGCTCTTTCCAGGGTGACTACAATGAGCAGTTCTTC
D: TRBD1; V: TRBV7-9; J: TRBJ2-1; size: .; CDR3: CASSLAGRTGIRNEQFF; DNA: TGTGCCAGCAGCTTAGCTGGTAGGACAGGGATCCGCAATGAGCAGTTCTTC
D: .; V: TRBV18; J: TRBJ2-2; size: .; CDR3: CASSPQGQSNTGELFF; DNA: TGTGCCAGCTCACCACAGGGGCAGTCGAACACCGGGGAGCTGTTTTTT
D: TRBD1; V: TRBV5-5; J: TRBJ2-2; size: .; CDR3: CASSGQVTGELFF; DNA: TGTGCCAGCAGCGGACAGGTTACCGGGGAGCTGTTTTTT
D: .; V: TRBV7-2; J: TRBJ2-7; size: .; CDR3: CASRPAGIPWEQYF; DNA: TGTGCCAGCAGGCCCGCCGGGATTCCCTGGGAGCAGTACTTC
D: TRBD2; V: TRBV5-1; J: TRBJ2-7; size: .; CDR3: CASSLGAGDSYEQYF; DNA: TGCGCCAGCAGCTTGGGGGCGGGGGACTCCTACGAGCAGTACTTC
D: TRBD2; V: TRBV6-5; J: TRBJ2-1; size: .; CDR3: CASNTPGLGINEQFF; DNA: TGTGCCAGCAACACGCCGGGACTAGGGATAAACGAGCAGTTCTTC
D: TRBD1; V: TRBV7-2; J: TRBJ2-5; size: .; CDR3: CASSLATGGSAKETQYF; DNA: TGTGCCAGCAGCTTAGCAACAGGGGGTTCGGCAAAGGAGACCCAGTACTTC
D: TRBD1; V: TRBV6-6; J: TRBJ2-7; size: .; CDR3: CASSRDRDRIYEQYF; DNA: TGTGCCAGCAGCCGGGATAGGGACAGGATCTACGAGCAGTACTTC
D: .; V: TRBV18; J: TRBJ1-2; size: few; CDR3: CASSPSSPKYGYTF; DNA: TGTGCCAGCTCACCGTCGAGTCCCAAATATGGCTACACCTTC
D: .; V: TRBV6-5; J: TRBJ1-1; size: .; CDR3: CASSRPGHSTTEAFF; DNA: TGTGCCAGCAGCCGTCCGGGACACTCTACCACTGAAGCTTTCTTT
D: TRBD1; V: TRBV5-4; J: TRBJ1-2; size: many; CDR3: CASSSTRDRDGYTF; DNA: TGTGCCAGCAGCTCAACCCGCGACAGGGATGGCTACACCTTC